One sample yielded the 21 T cell receptor beta chains listed below, sequenced in a study of T cell repertoires in aging, cancer and after chemotherapy. Multiplex touch-down PCR with TRB-A/B primers amplified rearranged V-D-J TRB sequences. TCRdb re-called the multiplex PCR reads through MiXCR, storing one row per CDR3 protein. The sample holds 4,000 or so distinct CDR3 sequences; around a quarter are singletons and the top ten take less than 30%. Peripheral blood genomic DNA, not sorted cells or RNA, was the template. The sequenced sample was blood. Receptors originate from a human donor in good health. The donor label of this sample is uncertain.

This clonotype has a handful of counts. V and J are TRBV5-1 and TRBJ2-2, with 11 bases fitting TRBD2. After removal of 2 bases from V and 0 bases from J, the junction contained 3 bases not matched to a gene. Germline loops: CDR1 SGHRS, CDR2 YFSETQ. This CDR3 comprises 17 residues. The CDR3 reads CASSFASGRPNTGELFF. The CDR3, as DNA: TGCGCCAGCAGCTTCGCTAGCGGGAGGCCGAACACCGGGGAGCTGTTTTTT.

This clonotype has a handful of counts. The gene calls are TRBV6-5 and TRBJ1-1; 12 nucleotides agree with TRBD1. This CDR3 region has 15 residues. Looked up from germline, CDR1 is MNHEY and CDR2 is SVGAGI. V trimming: 8 bases; J trimming: 0 bases; junction bases outside the gene matches: 4. CDR3 DNA sequence: TGTGCCAGCTGGGGGACAGGGGGCATGAACACTGAAGCTTTCTTT. This translates into CASWGTGGMNTEAFF.

By sample share, this clonotype is medium-sized. One end of the junction fails to match germline, which may point to a read error. This sequence joins TRBV29-1 and TRBJ1-2; D is unresolved. Germline lookup yields CDR1 SQVTM and CDR2 ANQGSEA. This CDR3 has 14 residues. DNA for the CDR3: TGCAGCGTTGAAACCCCGGACGGAGTCTATGACTACACCTTC. It specifies CSVETPDGVYDYTF.

This clonotype counts as medium-sized (0.01 to 0.1%). The genes are TRBV6-1 and TRBJ2-7; 7 bases map to TRBD1. The germline gives CDR1 MNHNS, CDR2 SASEGT. Trimming took 6 bases from V and 3 from J; bases not matched to a gene: 11. This CDR3 has 15 residues. CDR3 sequence reads: CASRGPQGTSYEQYF. As DNA, the CDR3 is TGTGCCAGCAGGGGACCACAGGGGACAAGCTACGAGCAGTACTTC.

The CDR3, as DNA: TGTGCCAGCACCAACTCGGCGCGGGGACTAGCGGGGGGGCAAGAGACCCAGTACTTC. It is translated as CASTNSARGLAGGQETQYF. The chain is built from TRBV27 and TRBJ2-5; 16 bases agree with TRBD2. Germline CDR1 reads MNHEY; CDR2 reads SMNVEV (reference sequence). CDR3 length: 19 residues. Trimming removed 7 bases from V and 2 bases from J; junction bases left unmatched: 13.

The chain joins TRBV18 to TRBJ1-6, with 10 nucleotides matching TRBD1. Germline V gene lookup returns CDR1 KGHSH and CDR2 LQKENI. The CDR3 runs to 15 residues. V trimming: 6 bases; J trimming: 8 bases; junction bases outside the gene matches: 7. The chain's CDR3 is CASSPLGTGDSPLHF. CDR3 nucleotides: TGTGCCAGCTCTCCCCTCGGGACAGGGGATTCACCCCTCCACTTT.

The chain uses TRBV6-4 and TRBJ2-3; TRBD2 aligns across 8 bases. Per germline, CDR1 MRHNA and CDR2 SNTAGT. The CDR3 runs to 14 residues. The V and J ends lost 3 bases and 2 bases, in that order; junction bases with no gene match: 1. The CDR3 DNA sequence: TGTGCCAGCAGTGAGCGGGGGGTCACAGATACGCAGTATTTT. The encoded protein is CASSERGVTDTQYF.

By frequency in the sample, this clonotype is medium-sized. CDR3 coding DNA: TGTGCCAGCAGCCGAACCACAGATACGCAGTATTTT. Translation gives CASSRTTDTQYF. V gene TRBV5-6 combines with J gene TRBJ2-3; D call uncertain. Trimming stripped 4 bases from V and 2 bases from J, with 5 bases between. Looked up from germline, CDR1 is SGHDT and CDR2 is YYEEEE. CDR3 length equals 12 residues.

This chain uses TRBV6-2 or TRBV6-3 with TRBJ2-7, with TRBD1 matching 9 bases. V was clipped by 5 bases and J by 3 bases; unmatched bases: 2. The germline CDR1 and CDR2 sequences are MNHEY and SVGEGT. The CDR3 is 13 amino acids. CDR3 in amino acids: CASSKGQGYEQYF. CDR3 bases: TGTGCCAGCAGTAAGGGACAGGGCTACGAGCAGTACTTC.

V and J are TRBV12-3 or TRBV12-4 and TRBJ2-2; 13 bases line up with TRBD2. V was pared by 6 bases and J by 7 bases, with 5 bases of the junction left unmatched. This CDR3 has 15 amino acids. The DNA for the CDR3 is TGTGCCAGCAGGCCACTAGCGGGGGGGAGCGGGGAGCTGTTTTTT. Its translation is CASRPLAGGSGELFF.

In its sample, this clonotype ranks as medium-sized. The V call is TRBV6-5, the J call TRBJ1-2; 8 positions match TRBD1. J was trimmed by 0 bases and V by 0 bases; bases with no gene match: 3. The germline V gene encodes CDR1 MNHEY and CDR2 SVGAGI. The CDR3 sequence is 16 residues long. CDR3 sequence: CASSYSGTGPNYGYTF. DNA for the CDR3: TGTGCCAGCAGTTACTCGGGGACAGGTCCTAACTATGGCTACACCTTC.

This clonotype was counted between two and nine times. V gene TRBV6-6 combines with J gene TRBJ2-7, with D possibly being TRBD1 or TRBD2 (5 bases each). Trimming removed 5 bases at V and 2 bases at J, with 16 bases between. Germline V CDR1 and CDR2: MNHNY, SVGAGI (reference sequence). CDR3 size: 15 residues. CDR3 sequence (DNA): TGTGCCAGCAGTCTCTCCGGGACGGGGACCTACGAGCAGTACTTC. This translates into CASSLSGTGTYEQYF.

This clonotype ranks as medium-sized (0.01 to 0.1%). The chain couples TRBV20-1 to TRBJ2-5, with D maybe TRBD2 (5 bases). CDR1 DFQATT and CDR2 SNEGSKA come from the germline V gene (reference sequence). This CDR3 spans 14 amino acids. Trimming pared 3 bases from V and 3 bases from J, leaving 14 bases between. The CDR3 DNA follows: TGCAGTGCTAGCAGCGGTGATGCGAAAGAGACCCAGTACTTC. Translating it yields CSASSGDAKETQYF.

The V gene is TRBV6-2 or TRBV6-3, the J gene TRBJ1-5; 8 bases align to TRBD1. This CDR3 is built from 14 residues. The germline gives CDR1 MNHEY, CDR2 SVGEGT. V was pared by 6 bases and J by 4 bases, with 5 bases of the junction left unmatched. The CDR3 loop reads CASSAQGANQPQHF. CDR3 sequence (DNA): TGTGCCAGCAGCGCCCAGGGGGCGAATCAGCCCCAGCATTTT.

The sample holds a few counts of this clonotype. CDR3: CASSPRWATNEKLFF. The CDR3 DNA follows: TGCGCCAGCAGCCCCCGGTGGGCAACTAATGAAAAACTGTTTTTT. The rearrangement uses TRBV5-1 and TRBJ1-4; no definite D call. CDR3 length equals 15 residues. Trimming removed 4 bases at V and 0 bases at J, with 10 bases between. CDR1 and CDR2 (germline): SGHRS, YFSETQ.

A word on this clonotype: This CDR3 fails to terminate in the conserved phenylalanine or tryptophan, so it likely reflects a read error. J is TRBJ2-1 and V is TRBV6-4; either TRBD1 or TRBD2 may supply D (5 bases each). This CDR3 spans 12 amino acids. Trimming stripped 3 bases from V and 9 bases from J, with 9 bases between. CDR1 is MRHNA, CDR2 SNTAGT, per germline. The CDR3 here is CASSEGEGEQFL. The CDR3 nucleotides are TGTGCCAGCAGTGAGGGGGAAGGTGAGCAGTTCCTC.

This clonotype occurred once. CDR3 amino acids: CASSTYRGWNTEAFF. The CDR3, as DNA: TGTGCCAGCAGTACTTACAGGGGGTGGAACACTGAAGCTTTCTTT. The chain joins TRBV7-2 to TRBJ1-1, with 8 bases lining up with TRBD1. This CDR3 contains 15 residues. The germline gives CDR1 SGHTA, CDR2 FQGNSA. With V trimmed by 6 bases and J by 1 base, 7 bases remained unmatched.

Concerning this clonotype itself: This CDR3 is missing its conserved last phenylalanine or tryptophan, likely due to a read error. V gene TRBV6-4 combines with J gene TRBJ2-3; 9 bases are a match to TRBD1. This CDR3 has 15 residues. Germline loops: CDR1 MRHNA, CDR2 SNTAGT. V was clipped by 5 bases and J by 6 bases; unmatched bases: 9. CDR3 in DNA: TGTGCCAGCAGTAGGACAGGGGATTATTTGGATACGCAGTATTAT. It is translated as CASSRTGDYLDTQYY.

V is TRBV12-3 or TRBV12-4 and J is TRBJ1-1, with unresolved D. This CDR3 has 13 amino acids. V shed 1 base and J shed 7 bases, with 10 bases lying between them. CDR3 loop: CASSLGKALEAFF. The CDR3 DNA is TGTGCCAGCAGTTTAGGGAAGGCCCTTGAAGCTTTCTTT.

This clonotype qualifies as medium-sized. This sequence joins TRBV15 and TRBJ2-7; weak D call: TRBD2 (5 bases). Trimming left V 0 bases short and J 3 bases short, with 9 bases between. This CDR3 is 14 amino acids long. CDR1 is LNHNV, CDR2 YYDKDF, per germline (reference sequence). In DNA, the CDR3 is TGTGCCACCAGCAGAGATCGAGGACTCTACGAGCAGTACTTC. Protein product: CATSRDRGLYEQYF.

The chain has TRBV12-3 or TRBV12-4 and TRBJ2-3; tentatively, D is TRBD1 (7 bases). The CDR3 is 14 residues long. Trimming removed 4 bases from V and 4 bases from J, with 12 bases in between. CDR3 nucleotide sequence: TGTGCCAGCAGTTACCAGGGGGGCCCAGATACGCAGTATTTT. Translation: CASSYQGGPDTQYF.